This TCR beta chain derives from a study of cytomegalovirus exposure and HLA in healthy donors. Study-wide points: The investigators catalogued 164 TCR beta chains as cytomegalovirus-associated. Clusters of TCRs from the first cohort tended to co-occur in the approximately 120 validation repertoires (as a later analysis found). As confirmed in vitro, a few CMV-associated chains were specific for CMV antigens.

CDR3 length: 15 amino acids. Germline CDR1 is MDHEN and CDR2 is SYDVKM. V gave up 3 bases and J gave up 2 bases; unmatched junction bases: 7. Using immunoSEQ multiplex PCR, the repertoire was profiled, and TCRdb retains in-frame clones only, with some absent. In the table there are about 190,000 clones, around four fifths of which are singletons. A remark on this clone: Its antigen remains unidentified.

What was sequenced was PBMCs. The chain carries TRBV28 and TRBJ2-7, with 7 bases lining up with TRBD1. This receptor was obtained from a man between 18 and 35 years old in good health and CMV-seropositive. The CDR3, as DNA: TGTGCCAGCAGTTTCAGTACAGGGGCTACCTACGAGCAGTACTTC. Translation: CASSFSTGATYEQYF.